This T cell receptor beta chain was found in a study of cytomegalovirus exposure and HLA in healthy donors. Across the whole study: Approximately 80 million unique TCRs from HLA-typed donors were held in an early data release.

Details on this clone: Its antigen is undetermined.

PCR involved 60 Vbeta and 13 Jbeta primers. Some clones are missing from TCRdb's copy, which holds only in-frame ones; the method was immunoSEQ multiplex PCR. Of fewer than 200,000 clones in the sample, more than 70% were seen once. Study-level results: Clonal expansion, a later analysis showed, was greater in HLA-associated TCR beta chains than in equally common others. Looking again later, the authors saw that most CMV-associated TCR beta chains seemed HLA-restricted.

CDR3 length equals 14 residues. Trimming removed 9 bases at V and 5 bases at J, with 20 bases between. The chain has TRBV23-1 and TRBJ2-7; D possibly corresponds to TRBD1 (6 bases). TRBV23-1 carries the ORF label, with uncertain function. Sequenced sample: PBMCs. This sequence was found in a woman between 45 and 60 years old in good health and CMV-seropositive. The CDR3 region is CASTREQGRDEQYF. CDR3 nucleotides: TGCGCCAGTACAAGGGAACAGGGACGCGACGAGCAGTACTTC.